This T cell receptor (beta chain) is drawn from a study of identical twins. This clonotype was observed a few times. Each cDNA held unique molecular identifiers, and template switching gave it a universal primer site. MiXCR was run by TCRdb on the 5' RACE reads, yielding one entry per CDR3 protein. Counted here are around 670,000 distinct CDR3 sequences, around 6% occurring once; the ten biggest clones make up 1.5% to 2%. The germline gives CDR1 SGHAT, CDR2 FQNNGV. The V end was cut by 0 bases, the J end by 6 bases, with 12 bases between. The length of the CDR3 is 14 residues. The chain combines TRBV11-2 with TRBJ2-7; maybe TRBD1 (5 bases). The sample consisted of naive T cells sorted from blood. This clonotype was sampled from a man aged 18-30 years in good health. The CDR3: CASSLEHQGSEQYV. CDR3 nucleotides: TGTGCCAGCAGCTTAGAGCATCAGGGAAGCGAGCAGTACGTC.